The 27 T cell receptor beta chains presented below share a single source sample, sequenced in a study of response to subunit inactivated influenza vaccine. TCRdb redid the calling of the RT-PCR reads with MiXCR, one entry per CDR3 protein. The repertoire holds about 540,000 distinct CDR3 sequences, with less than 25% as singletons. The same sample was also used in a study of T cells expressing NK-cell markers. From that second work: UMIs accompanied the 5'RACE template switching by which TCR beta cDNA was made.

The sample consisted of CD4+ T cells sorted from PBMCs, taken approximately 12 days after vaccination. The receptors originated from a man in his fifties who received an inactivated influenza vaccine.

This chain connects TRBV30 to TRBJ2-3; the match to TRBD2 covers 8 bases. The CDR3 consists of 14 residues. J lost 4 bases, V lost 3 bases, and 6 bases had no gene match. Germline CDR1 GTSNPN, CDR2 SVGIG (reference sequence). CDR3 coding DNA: TGTGCCTGGAGCAGAAGCGGGGGCGCAGATACGCAGTATTTT. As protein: CAWSRSGGADTQYF. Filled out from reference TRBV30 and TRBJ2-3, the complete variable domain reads SQTIHQWPATLVQPVGSPLSLECTVEGTSNPNLYWYRQAAGRGLQLLFYSVGIGQISSEVPQNLSASRPQDRQFILSSKKLLLSDSGFYLCAWSRSGGADTQYFGPGTRLTVL.

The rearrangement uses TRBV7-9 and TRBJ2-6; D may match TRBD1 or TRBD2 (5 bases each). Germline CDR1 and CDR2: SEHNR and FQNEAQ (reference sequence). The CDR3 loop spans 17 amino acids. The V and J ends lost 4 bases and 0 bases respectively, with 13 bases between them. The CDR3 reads CASSWSGPRSGANVLTF. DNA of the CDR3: TGTGCCAGCAGCTGGTCGGGACCCCGCTCTGGGGCCAACGTCCTGACTTTC.

Here the CDR3 reads CASRVDTSNQPQHF. The CDR3 DNA is TGTGCCAGCAGGGTTGACACCAGCAATCAGCCCCAGCATTTT. The rearrangement uses TRBV2 and TRBJ1-5; no firm D call. V was trimmed by 6 bases and J by 1 base, leaving 10 bases between them. The CDR3 has 14 amino acids. From germline, CDR1 is SNHLY and CDR2 FYNNEI.

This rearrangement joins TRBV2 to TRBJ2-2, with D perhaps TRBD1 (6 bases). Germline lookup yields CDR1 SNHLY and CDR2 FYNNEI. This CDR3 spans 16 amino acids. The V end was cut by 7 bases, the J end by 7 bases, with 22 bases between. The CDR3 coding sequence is TGTGCCAGCATCGCCCAGGCGACAGGACGCGGCGGGGAGCTGTTTTTT. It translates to CASIAQATGRGGELFF.

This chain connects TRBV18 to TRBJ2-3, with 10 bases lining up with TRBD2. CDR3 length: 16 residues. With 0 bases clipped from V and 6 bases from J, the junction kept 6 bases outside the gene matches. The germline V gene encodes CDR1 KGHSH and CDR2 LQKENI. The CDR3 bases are TGTGCCAGCTCACCACCACTAGCGGGGCACTCGGATACGCAGTATTTT. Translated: CASSPPLAGHSDTQYF.

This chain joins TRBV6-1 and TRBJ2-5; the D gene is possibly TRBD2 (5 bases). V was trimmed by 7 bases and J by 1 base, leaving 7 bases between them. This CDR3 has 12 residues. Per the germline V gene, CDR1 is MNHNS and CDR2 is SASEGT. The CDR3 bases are TGTGCCAGCACTAGCTCCCAAGAGACCCAGTACTTC. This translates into CASTSSQETQYF.

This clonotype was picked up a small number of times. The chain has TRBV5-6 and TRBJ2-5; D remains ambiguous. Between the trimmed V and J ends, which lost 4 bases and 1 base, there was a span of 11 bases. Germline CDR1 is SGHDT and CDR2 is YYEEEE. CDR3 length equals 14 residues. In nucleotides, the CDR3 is TGTGCCAGCAGCAGTCAGGTATCCCAAGAGACCCAGTACTTC. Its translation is CASSSQVSQETQYF.

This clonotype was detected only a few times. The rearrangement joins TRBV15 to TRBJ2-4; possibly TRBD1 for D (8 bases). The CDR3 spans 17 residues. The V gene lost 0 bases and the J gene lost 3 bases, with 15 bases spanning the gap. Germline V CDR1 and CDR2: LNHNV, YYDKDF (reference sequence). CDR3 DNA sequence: TGTGCCACCAGCAGAGATTTCACAGGGGGGGACAAAAACATTCAGTACTTC. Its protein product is CATSRDFTGGDKNIQYF.

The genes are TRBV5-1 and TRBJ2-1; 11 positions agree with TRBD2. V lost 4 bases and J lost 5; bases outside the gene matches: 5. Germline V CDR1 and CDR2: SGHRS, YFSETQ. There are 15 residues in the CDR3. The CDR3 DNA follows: TGCGCCAGCAGCGAAACTAGCGGGAGTAACAATGAGCAGTTCTTC. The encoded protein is CASSETSGSNNEQFF.

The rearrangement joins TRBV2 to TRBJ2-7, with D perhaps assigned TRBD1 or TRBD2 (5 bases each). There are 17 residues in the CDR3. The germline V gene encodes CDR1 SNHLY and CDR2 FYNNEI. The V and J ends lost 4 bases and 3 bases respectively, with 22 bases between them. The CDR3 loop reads CASSVGDRPRTYYEQYF. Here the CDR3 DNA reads TGTGCCAGCAGTGTAGGGGATCGACCACGGACTTACTACGAGCAGTACTTC.

The CDR3 sequence: CASSRRQGYNEQFF. As DNA, the CDR3 is TGTGCCAGCAGTCGCCGTCAAGGTTACAATGAGCAGTTCTTC. This sequence joins TRBV27 and TRBJ2-1; D is ambiguous. The germline V and J ends were trimmed by 5 bases and 4 bases, with 12 bases remaining between them. The germline V gene has CDR1 MNHEY and CDR2 SMNVEV (reference sequence). The CDR3 has 14 amino acids.

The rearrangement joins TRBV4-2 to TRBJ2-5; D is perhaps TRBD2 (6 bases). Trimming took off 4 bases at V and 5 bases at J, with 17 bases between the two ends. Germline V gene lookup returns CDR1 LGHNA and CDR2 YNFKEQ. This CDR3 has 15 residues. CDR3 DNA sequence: TGTGCCAGCAGCCCGATGGGAGGAGGGGTTGAGACCCAGTACTTC. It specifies CASSPMGGGVETQYF.

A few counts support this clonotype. CDR3 residues: CASSPPGLDTQYF. CDR3 sequence (DNA): TGTGCCAGCAGTCCCCCGGGTTTAGATACGCAGTATTTT. The rearrangement joins TRBV6-1 to TRBJ2-3; D ambiguous. The CDR3 loop spans 13 amino acids. V lost 5 bases and J lost 5, with 11 bases in between. Germline V lookup: CDR1 MNHNS, CDR2 SASEGT.

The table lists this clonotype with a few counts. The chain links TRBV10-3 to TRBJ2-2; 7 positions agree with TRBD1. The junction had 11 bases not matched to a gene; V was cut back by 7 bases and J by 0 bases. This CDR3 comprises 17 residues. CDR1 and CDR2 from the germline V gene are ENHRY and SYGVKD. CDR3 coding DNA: TGTGCCATCAACCCCTCTCCGACAGGGACGAACACCGGGGAGCTGTTTTTT. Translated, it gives CAINPSPTGTNTGELFF.

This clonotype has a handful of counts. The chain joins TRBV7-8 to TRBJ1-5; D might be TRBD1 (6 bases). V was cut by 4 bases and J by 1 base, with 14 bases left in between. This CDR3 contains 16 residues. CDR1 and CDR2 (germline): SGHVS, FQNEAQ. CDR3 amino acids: CASSSSGGWSNQPQHF. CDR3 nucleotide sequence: TGTGCCAGCAGCTCTAGCGGGGGCTGGAGCAATCAGCCCCAGCATTTT.

CDR3: CASREPGTGTYEQYF. The CDR3 DNA reads as TGTGCCAGCAGGGAACCCGGGACAGGGACCTACGAGCAGTACTTC. The chain combines TRBV12-3 or TRBV12-4 with TRBJ2-7; TRBD1 matches at 9 bases. Trimming at V came to 6 bases and at J to 2 bases, leaving 8 bases not matched to a gene. The CDR3 is 15 residues long.

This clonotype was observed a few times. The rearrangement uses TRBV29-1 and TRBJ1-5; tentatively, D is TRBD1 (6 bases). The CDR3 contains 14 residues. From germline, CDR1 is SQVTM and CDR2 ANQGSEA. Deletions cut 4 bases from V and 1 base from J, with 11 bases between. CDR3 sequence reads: CSVVSDSSNQPQHF. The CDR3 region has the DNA TGCAGCGTTGTGTCGGACAGCAGCAATCAGCCCCAGCATTTT. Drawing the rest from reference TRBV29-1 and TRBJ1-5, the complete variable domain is SAVISQKPSRDICQRGTSLTIQCQVDSQVTMMFWYRQQPGQSLTLIATANQGSEATYESGFVIDKFPISRPNLTFSTLTVSNMSPEDSSIYLCSVVSDSSNQPQHFGDGTRLSIL.

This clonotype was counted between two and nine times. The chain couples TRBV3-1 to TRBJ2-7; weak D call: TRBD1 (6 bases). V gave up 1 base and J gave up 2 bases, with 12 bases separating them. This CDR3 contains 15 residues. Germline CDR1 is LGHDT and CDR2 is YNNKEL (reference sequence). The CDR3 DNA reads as TGTGCCAGCAGCCAAGGAGGGACACAAACCTACGAGCAGTACTTC. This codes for CASSQGGTQTYEQYF.

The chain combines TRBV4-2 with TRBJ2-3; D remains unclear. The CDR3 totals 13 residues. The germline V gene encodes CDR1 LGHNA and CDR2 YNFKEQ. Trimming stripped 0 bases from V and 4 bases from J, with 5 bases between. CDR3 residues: CASSQDGSDTQYF. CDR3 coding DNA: TGTGCCAGCAGCCAAGATGGGTCAGATACGCAGTATTTT.

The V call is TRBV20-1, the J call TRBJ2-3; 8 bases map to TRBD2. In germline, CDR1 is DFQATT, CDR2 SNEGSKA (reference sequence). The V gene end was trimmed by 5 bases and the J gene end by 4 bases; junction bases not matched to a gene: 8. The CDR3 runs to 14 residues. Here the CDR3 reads CSAARGGVADTQYF. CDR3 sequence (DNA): TGCAGTGCTGCCCGGGGGGGAGTAGCAGATACGCAGTATTTT.

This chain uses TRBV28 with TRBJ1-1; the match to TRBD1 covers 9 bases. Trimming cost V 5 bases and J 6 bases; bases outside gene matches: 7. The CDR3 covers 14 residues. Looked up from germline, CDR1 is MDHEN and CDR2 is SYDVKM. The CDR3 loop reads CASSPQGARAEAFF. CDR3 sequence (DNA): TGTGCCAGCAGTCCACAGGGGGCGCGGGCTGAAGCTTTCTTT.

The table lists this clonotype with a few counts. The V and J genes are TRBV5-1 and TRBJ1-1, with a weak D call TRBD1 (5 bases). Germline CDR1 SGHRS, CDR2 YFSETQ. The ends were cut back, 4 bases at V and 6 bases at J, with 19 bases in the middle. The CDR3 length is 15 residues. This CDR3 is CASSLGFEGLSEAFF. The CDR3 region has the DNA TGCGCCAGCAGCCTCGGGTTCGAGGGGCTTTCTGAAGCTTTCTTT.

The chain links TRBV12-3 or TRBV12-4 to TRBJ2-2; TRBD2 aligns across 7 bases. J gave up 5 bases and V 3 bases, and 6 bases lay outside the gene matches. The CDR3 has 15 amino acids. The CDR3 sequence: CASSFWTSETGELFF. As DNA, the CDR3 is TGTGCCAGCAGTTTCTGGACTAGTGAGACCGGGGAGCTGTTTTTT.

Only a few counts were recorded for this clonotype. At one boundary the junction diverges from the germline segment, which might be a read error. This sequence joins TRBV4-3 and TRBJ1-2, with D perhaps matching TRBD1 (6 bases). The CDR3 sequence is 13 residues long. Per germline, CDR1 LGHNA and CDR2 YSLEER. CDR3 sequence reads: CASSPGAGGGYTF. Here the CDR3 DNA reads TGTGCCAGCTCACCAGGGGCAGGCGGCGGTTACACCTTC.

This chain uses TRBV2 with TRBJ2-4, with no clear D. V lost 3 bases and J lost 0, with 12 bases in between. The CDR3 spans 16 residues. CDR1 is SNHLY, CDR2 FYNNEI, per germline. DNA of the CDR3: TGTGCCAGCAGTGATGCCGGAACACTAGCCAAAAACATTCAGTACTTC. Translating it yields CASSDAGTLAKNIQYF.

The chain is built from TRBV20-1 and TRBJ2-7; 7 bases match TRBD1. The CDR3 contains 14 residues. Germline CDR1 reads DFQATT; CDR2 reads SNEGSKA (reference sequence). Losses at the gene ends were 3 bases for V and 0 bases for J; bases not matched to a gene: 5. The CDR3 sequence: CSASQTGSSYEQYF. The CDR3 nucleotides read TGCAGTGCTAGTCAGACAGGGAGCTCCTACGAGCAGTACTTC.

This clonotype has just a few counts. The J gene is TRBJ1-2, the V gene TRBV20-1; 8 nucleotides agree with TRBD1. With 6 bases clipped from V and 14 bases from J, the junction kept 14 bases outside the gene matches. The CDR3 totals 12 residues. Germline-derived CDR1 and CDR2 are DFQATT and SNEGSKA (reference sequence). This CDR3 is CSASLGQGPITF. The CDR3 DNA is TGCAGTGCCAGTCTAGGACAGGGACCTATAACCTTC.